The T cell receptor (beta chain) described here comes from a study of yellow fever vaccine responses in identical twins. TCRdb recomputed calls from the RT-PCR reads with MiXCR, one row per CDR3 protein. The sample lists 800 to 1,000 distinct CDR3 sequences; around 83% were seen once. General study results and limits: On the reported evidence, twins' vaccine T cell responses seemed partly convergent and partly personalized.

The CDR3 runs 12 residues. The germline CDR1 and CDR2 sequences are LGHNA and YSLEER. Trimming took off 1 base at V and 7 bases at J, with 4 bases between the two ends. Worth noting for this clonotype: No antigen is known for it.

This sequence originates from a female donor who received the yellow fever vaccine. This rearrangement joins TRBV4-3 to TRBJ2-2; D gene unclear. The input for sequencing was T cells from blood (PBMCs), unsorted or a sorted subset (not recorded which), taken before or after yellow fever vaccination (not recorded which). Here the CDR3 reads CASSQGDGELFF. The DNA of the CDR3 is TGCGCCAGCAGCCAAGGGGACGGGGAGCTGTTTTTT.